These 23 T cell receptor beta chains were all obtained from the same sample, sequenced in a study of beta chain features in type 1 diabetes. Study findings and constraints: Patients with Type 1 diabetes showed moderately but significantly shorter TCRB CDR3s in all four CD4+ subsets.

What these receptors recognize is not known. Expressed TCRB transcripts were sequenced after all isolated RNA was converted to cDNA. Data came from immunoSEQ multiplex PCR; TCRdb stores just in-frame clones and leaves some out. The sample comprises over 650,000 clones, about 14% of which are singletons, and 0.035% to 0.045% rests with the top ten. Material: naive CD4+ T cells from blood. These receptors came from a man younger than 35 with type 1 diabetes.

Concerning this clone: The junction differs from germline at one of its ends, possibly a read error. This chain connects TRBV2 to TRBJ2-2; 7 bases line up with TRBD2. Germline CDR1 SNHLY, CDR2 FYNNEI. The CDR3 contains 15 residues. Here the CDR3 reads CATSPGGVSTGELFF. The CDR3, as DNA: TGTGCCACCAGTCCGGGGGGAGTCTCGACCGGGGAGCTGTTTTTT.

The chain recombines TRBV5-1 with TRBJ1-2; a possible D gene is TRBD1 (5 bases). Trimming pared 4 bases from V and 2 bases from J, leaving 12 bases between. Per germline, CDR1 SGHRS and CDR2 YFSETQ. The CDR3 spans 14 residues. This CDR3 is CASSGGTHNYGYTF. The CDR3 coding sequence is TGCGCCAGCAGCGGGGGGACTCACAACTATGGCTACACCTTC.

This rearrangement joins TRBV10-3 to TRBJ1-2, with D perhaps TRBD1 (5 bases). In germline, CDR1 is ENHRY, CDR2 SYGVKD. Trimming took off 4 bases at V and 4 bases at J, with 22 bases between the two ends. The CDR3 covers 17 residues. The CDR3 protein is CAISGGEDIILPYGYTF. CDR3 sequence (DNA): TGTGCCATCAGTGGAGGGGAGGACATCATCCTCCCCTATGGCTACACCTTC.

This clone occurred a few times. The chain joins TRBV2 to TRBJ2-1; D remains unclear. V was clipped by 3 bases and J by 9 bases, with 3 bases between them. The CDR3 totals 10 residues. The germline CDR1 and CDR2 sequences are SNHLY and FYNNEI. CDR3 in DNA: TGTGCCAGCAGTGAGGGTGAGCAGTTCTTC. This translates into CASSEGEQFF.

This rearrangement joins TRBV11-2 to TRBJ2-7; D call uncertain. Trimming cost V 3 bases and J 2 bases, with 11 bases left between them. Germline values: CDR1 SGHAT, CDR2 FQNNGV. This CDR3 region has 14 residues. The CDR3 loop is CASSFQEGTYEQYF. The CDR3 DNA reads as TGTGCCAGCAGCTTCCAAGAAGGTACCTACGAGCAGTACTTC.

This chain connects TRBV2 to TRBJ2-1; D may be TRBD2 (6 bases). In germline, CDR1 is SNHLY, CDR2 FYNNEI. This CDR3 spans 15 amino acids. Trimming took 5 bases from V and 8 from J, leaving 19 bases between them. As DNA, the CDR3 is TGTGCCAGCAGTAAACTAGCTCCGGGGTTGGATGAGCAGTTCTTC. Its translation is CASSKLAPGLDEQFF.

The V call is TRBV4-2, the J call TRBJ2-3, with a tentative D call TRBD2 (6 bases). Germline lookup yields CDR1 LGHNA and CDR2 YNFKEQ. The CDR3 runs 13 residues. V dropped 3 bases and J dropped 3 bases, with 7 bases sitting between them. CDR3: CASSQTRTDTQYF. CDR3 in DNA: TGTGCCAGCAGCCAGACTAGGACAGATACGCAGTATTTT.

This clone was observed a handful of times. This chain links TRBV30 with TRBJ1-5, with TRBD1 as a possible D gene (5 bases). Germline-derived CDR1 and CDR2 are GTSNPN and SVGIG (reference sequence). Trimming pared 3 bases from V and 6 bases from J, leaving 18 bases between. The CDR3 is 15 residues long. CDR3: CAWSTGGSGFQPQHF. The CDR3, as DNA: TGTGCCTGGAGCACGGGGGGATCAGGATTTCAGCCCCAGCATTTT.

A few counts support this clone. The gene calls are TRBV7-2 and TRBJ2-1, with D uncertain. The CDR3 totals 17 residues. The V end was cut by 5 bases, the J end by 2 bases, with 19 bases between. CDR1 SGHTA and CDR2 FQGNSA come from the germline V gene. The CDR3 region is CASSPWKMMRPYNEQFF. The CDR3 DNA sequence: TGTGCCAGCAGCCCCTGGAAGATGATGAGGCCCTACAATGAGCAGTTCTTC.

The chain employs TRBV7-2 and TRBJ2-2; D not resolved. This CDR3 is built from 14 residues. The ends were cut back, 5 bases at V and 4 bases at J, with 11 bases in the middle. CDR1 SGHTA and CDR2 FQGNSA come from the germline V gene. The CDR3 DNA is TGTGCCAGCAGCCCTAGTGGGGTCACCGGGGAGCTGTTTTTT. Amino acid sequence: CASSPSGVTGELFF. Combining the CDR3 with reference TRBV7-2 and TRBJ2-2 gives the whole variable domain GAGVSQSPSNKVTEKGKDVELRCDPISGHTALYWYRQSLGQGLEFLIYFQGNSAPDKSGLPSDRFSAERTGGSVSTLTIQRTQQEDSAVYLCASSPSGVTGELFFGEGSRLTVL.

This clone was seen more than once but under ten times. The rearrangement links TRBV18 to TRBJ1-1; D is undetermined. Trimming took off 5 bases at V and 2 bases at J, with 12 bases between the two ends. The CDR3 covers 14 residues. Germline CDR1 and CDR2: KGHSH and LQKENI. The CDR3 here is CASSLYELNTEAFF. For the CDR3, the DNA is TGTGCCAGCTCATTGTACGAGTTAAACACTGAAGCTTTCTTT.

This chain uses TRBV29-1 with TRBJ1-5, with 7 bases fitting TRBD1. Germline CDR1 SQVTM, CDR2 ANQGSEA. V was clipped by 6 bases and J by 6 bases; unmatched bases: 8. The CDR3 is made up of 13 amino acids. CDR3 residues: CSVVVAGGQPQHF. The CDR3 nucleotides read TGCAGCGTCGTAGTGGCAGGGGGTCAGCCCCAGCATTTT. Variable domain in full (rest from reference TRBV29-1 and TRBJ1-5): SAVISQKPSRDICQRGTSLTIQCQVDSQVTMMFWYRQQPGQSLTLIATANQGSEATYESGFVIDKFPISRPNLTFSTLTVSNMSPEDSSIYLCSVVVAGGQPQHFGDGTRLSIL.

The chain employs TRBV30 and TRBJ2-1, with TRBD2 matching over 9 bases. Germline-derived CDR1 and CDR2 are GTSNPN and SVGIG (reference sequence). Losses at the gene ends were 5 bases for V and 3 bases for J; bases not matched to a gene: 5. The CDR3 is made up of 14 amino acids. The CDR3 here is CAWRASGVYNEQFF. The CDR3 nucleotides read TGTGCCTGGCGCGCTAGCGGGGTCTACAATGAGCAGTTCTTC. Full variable domain (missing parts from reference TRBV30 and TRBJ2-1): SQTIHQWPATLVQPVGSPLSLECTVEGTSNPNLYWYRQAAGRGLQLLFYSVGIGQISSEVPQNLSASRPQDRQFILSSKKLLLSDSGFYLCAWRASGVYNEQFFGPGTRLTVL.

In the case of this clone: At one of its ends the junction is not consistent with the germline gene, which may arise from a read error. The genes are TRBV19 and TRBJ1-2; D unclear. Germline assignment: CDR1 LNHDA and CDR2 SQIVND (reference sequence). This CDR3 is 8 amino acids long. The DNA of the CDR3 is TGCGGGCGGAATGGCTACACCTTC. Protein sequence: CGRNGYTF.

This clone was recorded a few times. This sequence joins TRBV9 and TRBJ2-1, with TRBD2 matching 8 bases. The germline CDR1 and CDR2 sequences are SGDLS and YYNGEE. V dropped 7 bases and J dropped 2; count of bases not matched to a gene: 8. This CDR3 comprises 15 residues. The CDR3 sequence is CASGTAGLAYNEQFF. CDR3 bases: TGTGCCAGCGGCACAGCGGGACTAGCCTACAATGAGCAGTTCTTC.

The chain carries TRBV2 and TRBJ2-7; TRBD2 matches at 9 bases. The trim removed 8 bases at V and 2 bases at J, leaving 7 bases unmatched. The germline gives CDR1 SNHLY, CDR2 FYNNEI. CDR3 length equals 14 residues. The CDR3 loop reads CASFWTSDTYEQYF. CDR3 DNA sequence: TGTGCCAGCTTTTGGACTAGCGACACCTACGAGCAGTACTTC.

V and J are TRBV15 and TRBJ2-3; D not certain. The germline gives CDR1 LNHNV, CDR2 YYDKDF (reference sequence). The germline V and J ends were trimmed by 4 bases and 0 bases, with 11 bases remaining between them. CDR3 length: 15 amino acids. CDR3 sequence (DNA): TGTGCCACCAGCACTCGACAAGGGAGCACAGATACGCAGTATTTT. It encodes CATSTRQGSTDTQYF.

This chain uses TRBV2 with TRBJ1-3, with TRBD1 matching over 8 bases. The length of the CDR3 is 14 residues. Losses at the gene ends were 4 bases for V and 1 base for J; bases not matched to a gene: 0. Germline values: CDR1 SNHLY, CDR2 FYNNEI. The CDR3 protein is CASSGTGSGNTIYF. The DNA of the CDR3 is TGTGCCAGCAGTGGGACAGGGTCTGGAAACACCATATATTTT.

The rearrangement uses TRBV9 and TRBJ2-7; TRBD1 aligns across 10 bases. Germline V CDR1 and CDR2: SGDLS, YYNGEE. J lost 6 bases, V lost 0 bases, and 3 bases had no gene match. The CDR3 runs to 14 residues. CDR3 region: CASSVAGQGSEQYF. CDR3 sequence (DNA): TGTGCCAGCAGCGTAGCGGGACAGGGGTCCGAGCAGTACTTC.

The table lists this clone with a few counts. The chain joins TRBV30 to TRBJ2-2; perhaps TRBD2 as D (6 bases). V lost 0 bases to trimming and J lost 10 bases, with 12 bases between them. Germline loops: CDR1 GTSNPN, CDR2 SVGIG (reference sequence). CDR3 length: 13 residues. The CDR3 DNA reads TGTGCCTGGAGTGTGGAGGGGCCTTCGGAGCTGTTTTTT. This translates into CAWSVEGPSELFF.

This clone was counted only a few times. CDR3: CASSVGQGFNTEAFF. CDR3 bases: TGTGCCAGCAGCGTAGGGCAGGGATTTAACACTGAAGCTTTCTTT. This chain connects TRBV9 to TRBJ1-1; a weak D match, TRBD1 (5 bases). The CDR3 length is 15 residues. The V gene's germline CDR1 is SGDLS and CDR2 YYNGEE. V lost 0 bases and J 2 bases, leaving 11 bases between the germline ends.

The rearrangement links TRBV7-8 to TRBJ2-2, with a tentative D call TRBD1 (6 bases). The CDR3 is 16 amino acids. V was clipped by 3 bases and J by 3 bases, with 14 bases between them. Germline V lookup: CDR1 SGHVS, CDR2 FQNEAQ. The CDR3 nucleotides read TGTGCCAGCAGCTTCCGGGGCAGGGGTTACACCGGGGAGCTGTTTTTT. Translated: CASSFRGRGYTGELFF.

The CDR3 here is CASGPPGRGQNYGYTF. CDR3 DNA sequence: TGTGCCAGCGGCCCACCGGGCAGGGGGCAGAACTATGGCTACACCTTC. The chain carries TRBV28 and TRBJ1-2, with 8 nucleotides matching TRBD1. Germline V gene sequence: CDR1 MDHEN, CDR2 SYDVKM. The junction had 13 bases not matched to a gene; V was cut back by 8 bases and J by 2 bases. The CDR3 loop spans 16 amino acids.